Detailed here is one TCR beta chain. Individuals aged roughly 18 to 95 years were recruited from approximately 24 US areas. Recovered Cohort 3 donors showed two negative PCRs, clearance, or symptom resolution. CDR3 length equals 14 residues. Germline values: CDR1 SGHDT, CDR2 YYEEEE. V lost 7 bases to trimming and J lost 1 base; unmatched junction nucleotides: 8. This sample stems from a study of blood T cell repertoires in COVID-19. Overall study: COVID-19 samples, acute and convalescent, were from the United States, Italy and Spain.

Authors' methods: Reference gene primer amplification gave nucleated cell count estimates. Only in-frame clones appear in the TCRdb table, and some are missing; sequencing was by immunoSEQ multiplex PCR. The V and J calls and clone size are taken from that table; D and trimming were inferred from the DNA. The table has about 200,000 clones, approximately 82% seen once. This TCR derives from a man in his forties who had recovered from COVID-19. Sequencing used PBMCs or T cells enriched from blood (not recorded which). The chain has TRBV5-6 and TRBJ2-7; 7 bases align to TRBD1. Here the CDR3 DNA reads TGTGCCAGCGGCACAGGGGCAGGATCCTACGAGCAGTACTTC. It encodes CASGTGAGSYEQYF.